This TCR beta chain derives from a study of cytomegalovirus exposure and HLA in healthy donors. The study's findings and limits: According to the study, 160 or so TCR beta chains were cytomegalovirus-associated. Other equally common chains were less clonally expanded than HLA-associated TCR beta chains, a later analysis showed. Sequence variants that were highly shared formed a cluster that was likely a sequencing artifact.

Sampled while nominally healthy, donors likely had unrecorded immune exposures. V was trimmed by 1 base and J by 9 bases, leaving 13 bases between them. From germline, CDR1 is MNHNS and CDR2 SASEGT. CDR3 length: 14 amino acids. This clone has more than one count but fewer than ten. Its antigen is as yet unknown. 60 Vbeta and 13 Jbeta primers were used in PCR. Generated by immunoSEQ multiplex PCR, the TCRdb table keeps only in-frame clones and is missing some. This sample has 150,000 to 200,000 clones, with about three quarters found just once. The sample comprised PBMCs. The receptor was derived from a woman aged 40 to 50 in good health and CMV-seronegative. The rearrangement uses TRBV6-1 and TRBJ1-5, with TRBD1 as a possible D gene (6 bases). The CDR3, as DNA: TGTGCCAGCAGTGAAGTTGGACAGTTGGCGCCCCAGCATTTT. Translating it yields CASSEVGQLAPQHF.